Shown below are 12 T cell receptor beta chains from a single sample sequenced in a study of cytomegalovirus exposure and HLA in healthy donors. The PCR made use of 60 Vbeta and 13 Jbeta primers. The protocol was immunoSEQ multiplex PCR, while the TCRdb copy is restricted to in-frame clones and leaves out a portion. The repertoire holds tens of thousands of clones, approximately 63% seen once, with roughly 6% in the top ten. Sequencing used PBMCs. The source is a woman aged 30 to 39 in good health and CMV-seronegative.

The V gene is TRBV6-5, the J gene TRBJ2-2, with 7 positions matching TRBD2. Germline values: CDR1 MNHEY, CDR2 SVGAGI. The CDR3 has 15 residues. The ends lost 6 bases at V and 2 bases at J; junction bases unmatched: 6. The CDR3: CASRLRDYNTGELFF. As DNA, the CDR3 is TGTGCCAGCAGACTTAGGGACTACAACACCGGGGAGCTGTTTTTT.

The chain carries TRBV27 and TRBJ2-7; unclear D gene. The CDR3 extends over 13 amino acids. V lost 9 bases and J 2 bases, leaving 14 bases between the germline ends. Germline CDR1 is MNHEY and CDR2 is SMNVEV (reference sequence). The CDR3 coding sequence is TGTGCCAGTCGAGCTCCCAGGCCCTACGAGCAGTACTTC. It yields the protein CASRAPRPYEQYF.

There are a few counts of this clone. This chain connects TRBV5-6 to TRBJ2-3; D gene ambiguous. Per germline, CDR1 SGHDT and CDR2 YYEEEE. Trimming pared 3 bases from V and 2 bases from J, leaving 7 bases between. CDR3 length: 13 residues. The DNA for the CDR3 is TGTGCCAGCAGCTCGCAGTCCACAGATACGCAGTATTTT. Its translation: CASSSQSTDTQYF.

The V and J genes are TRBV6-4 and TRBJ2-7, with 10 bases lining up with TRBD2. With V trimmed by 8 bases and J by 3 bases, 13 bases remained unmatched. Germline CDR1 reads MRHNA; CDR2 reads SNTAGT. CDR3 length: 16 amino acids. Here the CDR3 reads CASEGASGSCLYEQYF. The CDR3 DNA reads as TGTGCCAGCGAGGGGGCTAGCGGGAGTTGCCTCTACGAGCAGTACTTC.

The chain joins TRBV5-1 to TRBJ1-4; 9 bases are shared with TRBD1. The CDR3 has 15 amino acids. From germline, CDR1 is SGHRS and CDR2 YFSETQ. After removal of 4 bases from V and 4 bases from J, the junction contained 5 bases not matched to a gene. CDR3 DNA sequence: TGCGCCAGCAGCCAAACGGACAGGGGTAATGAAAAACTGTTTTTT. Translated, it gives CASSQTDRGNEKLFF.

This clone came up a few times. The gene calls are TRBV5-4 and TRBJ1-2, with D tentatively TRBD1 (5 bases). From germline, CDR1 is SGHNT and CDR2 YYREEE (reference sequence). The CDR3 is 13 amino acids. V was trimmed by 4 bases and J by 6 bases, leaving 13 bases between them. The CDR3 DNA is TGTGCCAGCAGCCCAATCGGGGGGAATGGCTACACCTTC. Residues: CASSPIGGNGYTF.

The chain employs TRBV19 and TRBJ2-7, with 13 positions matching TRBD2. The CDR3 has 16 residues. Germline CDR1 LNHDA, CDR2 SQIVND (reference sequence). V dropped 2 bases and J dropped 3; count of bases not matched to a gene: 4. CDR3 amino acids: CASSIKLAGGFYEQYF. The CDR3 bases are TGTGCCAGTAGTATAAAACTAGCGGGAGGGTTCTACGAGCAGTACTTC. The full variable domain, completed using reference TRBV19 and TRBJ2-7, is DGGITQSPKYLFRKEGQNVTLSCEQNLNHDAMYWYRQDPGQGLRLIYYSQIVNDFQKGDIAEGYSVSREKKESFPLTVTSAQKNPTAFYLCASSIKLAGGFYEQYFGPGTRLTVT.

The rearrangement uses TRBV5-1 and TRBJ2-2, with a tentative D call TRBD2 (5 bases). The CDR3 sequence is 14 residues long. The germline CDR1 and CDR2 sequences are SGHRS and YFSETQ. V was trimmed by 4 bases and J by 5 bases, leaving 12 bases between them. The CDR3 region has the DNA TGCGCCAGCAGCGAGGGCGGGCTGACCGGGGAGCTGTTTTTT. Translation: CASSEGGLTGELFF. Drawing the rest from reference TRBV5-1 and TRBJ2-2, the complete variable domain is KAGVTQTPRYLIKTRGQQVTLSCSPISGHRSVSWYQQTPGQGLQFLFEYFSETQRNKGNFPGRFSGRQFSNSRSEMNVSTLELGDSALYLCASSEGGLTGELFFGEGSRLTVL.

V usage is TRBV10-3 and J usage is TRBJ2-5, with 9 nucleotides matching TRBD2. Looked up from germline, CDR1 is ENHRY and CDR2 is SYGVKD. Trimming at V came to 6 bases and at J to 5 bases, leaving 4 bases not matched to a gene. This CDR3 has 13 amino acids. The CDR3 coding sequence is TGTGCCATCAGACTAGCGGGTGGGGAGACCCAGTACTTC. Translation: CAIRLAGGETQYF.

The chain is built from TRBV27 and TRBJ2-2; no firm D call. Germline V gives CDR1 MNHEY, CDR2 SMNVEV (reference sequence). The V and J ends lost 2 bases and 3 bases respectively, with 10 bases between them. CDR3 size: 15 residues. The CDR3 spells CASSLKTDYTGELFF. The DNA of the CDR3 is TGTGCCAGCAGTTTAAAAACCGACTACACCGGGGAGCTGTTTTTT.

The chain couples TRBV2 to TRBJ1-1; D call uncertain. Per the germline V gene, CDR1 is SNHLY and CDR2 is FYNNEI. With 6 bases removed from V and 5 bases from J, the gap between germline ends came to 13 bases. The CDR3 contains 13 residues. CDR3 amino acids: CASRRSRETEAFF. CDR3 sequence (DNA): TGTGCCAGCAGAAGGTCAAGGGAGACTGAAGCTTTCTTT.

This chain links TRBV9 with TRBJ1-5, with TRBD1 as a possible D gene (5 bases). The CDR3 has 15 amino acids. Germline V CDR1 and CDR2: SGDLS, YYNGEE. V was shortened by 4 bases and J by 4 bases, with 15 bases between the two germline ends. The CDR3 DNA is TGTGCCAGCAGCACCTCGACAGAGCCGAATCAGCCCCAGCATTTT. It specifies CASSTSTEPNQPQHF.